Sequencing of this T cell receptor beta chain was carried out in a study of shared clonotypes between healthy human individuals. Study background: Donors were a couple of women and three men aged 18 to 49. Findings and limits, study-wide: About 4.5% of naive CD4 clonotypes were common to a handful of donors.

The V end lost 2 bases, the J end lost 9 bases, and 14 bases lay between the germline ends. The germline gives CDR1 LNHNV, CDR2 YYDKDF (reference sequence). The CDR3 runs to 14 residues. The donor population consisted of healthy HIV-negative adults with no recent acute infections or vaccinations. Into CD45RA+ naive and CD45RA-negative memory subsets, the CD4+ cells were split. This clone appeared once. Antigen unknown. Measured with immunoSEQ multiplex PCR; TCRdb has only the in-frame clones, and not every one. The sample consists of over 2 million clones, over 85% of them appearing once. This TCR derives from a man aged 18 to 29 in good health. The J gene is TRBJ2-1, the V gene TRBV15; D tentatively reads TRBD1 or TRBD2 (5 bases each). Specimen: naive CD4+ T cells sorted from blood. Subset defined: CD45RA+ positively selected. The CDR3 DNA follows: TGTGCCACCAGCAGATCCCCGGGGCAGGGTGAGCAGTTCTTC. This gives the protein CATSRSPGQGEQFF.